This T cell receptor beta chain was sequenced in a study of PD-L1 blockade in urothelial cancer. Looking at the study overall: Patients went on atezolizumab in the mid-2010s, receiving 1,200 mg intravenously every 3 weeks. The patients had undergone anywhere from 0 to 3 prior chemotherapy regimens.

Individual patients had between 1 and 8 samples, taken pretreatment and on-treatment. Each PCR had synthetic TCR analog templates added to it as a spike-in. TCRdb's copy holds only in-frame clones and misses some; the assay was immunoSEQ multiplex PCR. The sample has around 100,000 clones; 70% to 90% are singletons. Trimming pared 4 bases from V and 5 bases from J, leaving 19 bases between. The germline V gene has CDR1 SGDLS and CDR2 YYNGEE. The CDR3 contains 16 residues. The TCR comes from a man aged 45 to 65 with urothelial cancer. The chain is built from TRBV9 and TRBJ2-1; maybe TRBD2 (6 bases). Material: PBMCs, obtained around atezolizumab (anti-PD-L1) treatment. The chain's CDR3 is CASSQSIAVEDNEQFF. CDR3 nucleotide sequence: TGTGCCAGCAGCCAATCTATAGCGGTTGAGGACAATGAGCAGTTCTTC.